Sequencing of this T cell receptor beta chain was carried out in a study of CD4+ T cells in melanoma (dated by TCRdb to 2022 to 2024). With respect to the entire study: The study examined neoantigen-specific CD4+ T cells in human melanoma.

Patients with melanoma were used as donors. Details on this clone: Its antigen is unknown. There are no base qualities to consult, and no much larger clone falls within one base.

The paper's findings and limits, for the study overall: Neoantigen-specific CD4+ T cells in melanoma were reported to show diverse differentiation states. The report described a correlation between neoantigen-specific CD4+ T cells and the function of CD8+ T cells, macrophages and B cells.

The receptor library was made with the immunoSEQ multiplex PCR assay. Entries here come from immuneACCESS through TCRdb and include only in-frame sequences with V and J called. Some clones fail to appear in such tables; in the studies checked, an unresolved V gene covers under half of the shortfall, and the cause of the remainder is unknown. The sample has more than 110,000 clones on record, about 90% of them singletons. Jointly, the top ten make up 1.5% of the sample. The CDR3 starts with the cysteine, ends with the phenylalanine, and has 15 residues. The entry retains the CDR3 DNA only, 45 bases that are in frame from base 1. CDR1 MNHEY and CDR2 SVGAGI are derived from the germline V gene. Trimming takes 9 bases from V and 2 bases from J, and the germline ends sit 14 bases apart.

In this chain, TRBV6-5 is recombined with TRBJ1-6; possibly the D gene is TRBD1, per 6 matching bases. This receptor was taken from a human donor with melanoma. At the DNA level, the sequence is TGTGCCAGTAGAAGGGGGGGTCCCTATAATTCACCCCTCCACTTT. It encodes CASRRGGPYNSPLHF.